The 18 T cell receptor beta chains presented below share a single source sample, sequenced in a study of OX40 agonist ivuxolimab in advanced cancers. Only in-frame clones appear in the TCRdb table, and some are missing; sequencing was by immunoSEQ multiplex PCR. The table shows approximately 160,000 clones, with roughly 94% occurring only once. The sample was CD4+ or CD8+ T cells sorted from blood, taken in a trial of the OX40 agonist ivuxolimab. The receptors originated from an adult with an advanced solid tumor such as melanoma, head and neck, liver or kidney cancer.

The chain joins TRBV28 to TRBJ1-5, with 7 bases that match TRBD1. Germline V gene data show CDR1 as MDHEN and CDR2 as SYDVKM. The CDR3 runs to 15 residues. V shed 4 bases, J shed 3 bases, and the junction held 6 bases outside the gene matches. The CDR3 is CASSSTGTDNQPQHF. In DNA form, the CDR3 reads TGTGCCAGCAGTTCCACCGGGACAGACAATCAGCCCCAGCATTTT.

This chain joins TRBV7-2 and TRBJ1-5; D perhaps matches TRBD1 (5 bases). The CDR3 is 13 residues long. Trimming stripped 3 bases from V and 7 bases from J, with 10 bases between. Germline V gene lookup returns CDR1 SGHTA and CDR2 FQGNSA. Written as DNA, the CDR3 is TGTGCCAGCAGCTTTTCAGGGCCCCAGCCCCAGCATTTT. Encoded protein: CASSFSGPQPQHF.

The V call is TRBV29-1, the J call TRBJ1-3; D is possibly TRBD1 (5 bases). CDR1 SQVTM and CDR2 ANQGSEA come from the germline V gene. V gave up 0 bases and J gave up 2 bases, with 11 bases separating them. This CDR3 has 15 residues. CDR3 nucleotide sequence: TGCAGCGTTGAAGATGTGGGCAGGGCTGGAAACACCATATATTTT. It encodes CSVEDVGRAGNTIYF.

The chain couples TRBV5-8 to TRBJ1-1, with TRBD1 matching 10 bases. Per germline, CDR1 SGHTS and CDR2 YDEGEE. CDR3 length: 14 residues. V shed 4 bases and J 4 bases; nucleotides not matched to a gene: 4. In DNA form, the CDR3 reads TGTGCCAGCAGCCTTGGACAGGGGGGCACTGAAGCTTTCTTT. Translating gives CASSLGQGGTEAFF.

The rearrangement joins TRBV27 to TRBJ2-6, with D perhaps TRBD1 (6 bases). Germline assignment: CDR1 MNHEY and CDR2 SMNVEV (reference sequence). The V end lost 6 bases, the J end lost 0 bases, and 15 bases lay between the germline ends. The CDR3 covers 17 residues. The CDR3 loop reads CASSRGDRPSGANVLTF. CDR3 sequence (DNA): TGTGCCAGCAGCCGCGGAGACAGGCCCTCTGGGGCCAACGTCCTGACTTTC.

The J gene is TRBJ2-2, the V gene TRBV5-1; possible D gene TRBD2, 6 bases. This CDR3 is 15 amino acids long. The ends were cut back, 3 bases at V and 1 base at J, with 10 bases in the middle. The germline V gene has CDR1 SGHRS and CDR2 YFSETQ. The CDR3 nucleotides are TGCGCCAGCAGCTCGGGACTGCTGAACACCGGGGAGCTGTTTTTT. This translates into CASSSGLLNTGELFF. The entire variable domain, with the rest obtained from reference TRBV5-1 and TRBJ2-2, is as follows: KAGVTQTPRYLIKTRGQQVTLSCSPISGHRSVSWYQQTPGQGLQFLFEYFSETQRNKGNFPGRFSGRQFSNSRSEMNVSTLELGDSALYLCASSSGLLNTGELFFGEGSRLTVL.

This clone was seen once. This chain connects TRBV7-2 to TRBJ1-5; D ambiguous. CDR3 length equals 11 residues. V dropped 11 bases and J dropped 5 bases, with 10 bases sitting between them. The V gene's germline CDR1 is SGHTA and CDR2 FQGNSA. The CDR3 nucleotides read TGTGCCGCGGGTGGGGATCAGCCCCAGCATTTT. This encodes CAAGGDQPQHF. Combining the CDR3 with reference TRBV7-2 and TRBJ1-5 gives the whole variable domain GAGVSQSPSNKVTEKGKDVELRCDPISGHTALYWYRQSLGQGLEFLIYFQGNSAPDKSGLPSDRFSAERTGGSVSTLTIQRTQQEDSAVYLCAAGGDQPQHFGDGTRLSIL.

The J gene is TRBJ1-2, the V gene TRBV16; weak D call: TRBD1 (6 bases). The germline gives CDR1 KGHSY, CDR2 FQNENV. The V gene lost 0 bases and the J gene lost 5 bases, with 10 bases spanning the gap. This CDR3 is built from 14 residues. The CDR3 protein is CASSQSQGNYGYTF. The CDR3 region has the DNA TGTGCCAGCAGCCAATCGCAGGGGAATTATGGCTACACCTTC.

The V gene is TRBV6-5, the J gene TRBJ2-3, with D uncertain. This CDR3 comprises 16 residues. Germline CDR1 MNHEY, CDR2 SVGAGI. V lost 0 bases and J 6 bases, leaving 16 bases between the germline ends. The CDR3 DNA sequence: TGTGCCAGCAGTTACTCGGTCCCCACGGGCTCGGATACGCAGTATTTT. Translating it yields CASSYSVPTGSDTQYF.

This clone was seen a single time. This chain links TRBV5-8 with TRBJ1-4; D remains unclear. CDR3 size: 13 residues. V was cut by 0 bases and J by 8 bases, with 8 bases left in between. The germline CDR1 and CDR2 sequences are SGHTS and YDEGEE. The CDR3 sequence is CASSLDGIEKLFF. In nucleotides, the CDR3 is TGTGCCAGCAGCTTGGACGGGATAGAAAAACTGTTTTTT.

The chain has TRBV6-5 and TRBJ2-7; D is unresolved. In germline, CDR1 is MNHEY, CDR2 SVGAGI. V was trimmed by 1 base and J by 5 bases, leaving 6 bases between them. The length of the CDR3 is 12 residues. CDR3 loop: CASSYLLDEQYF. For the CDR3, the DNA is TGTGCCAGCAGTTACTTATTGGACGAGCAGTACTTC.

The J gene is TRBJ2-5, the V gene TRBV5-1; TRBD2 might be the D (6 bases). Per the germline V gene, CDR1 is SGHRS and CDR2 is YFSETQ. The CDR3 is 14 residues long. V lost 3 bases, J lost 3 bases, and 12 bases lay in between. The CDR3 spells CASSYGTYKETQYF. The CDR3 DNA sequence: TGCGCCAGCAGCTACGGGACTTACAAAGAGACCCAGTACTTC.

The chain is built from TRBV4-1 and TRBJ1-5, with D uncertain. The germline V gene encodes CDR1 MGHRA and CDR2 YSYEKL. The CDR3 consists of 16 residues. The V end was cut by 3 bases, the J end by 2 bases, with 14 bases between. In DNA form, the CDR3 reads TGCGCCAGCAGCCAGCCCCTCCAGAGTGGCAATCAGCCCCAGCATTTT. Translated: CASSQPLQSGNQPQHF.

The chain couples TRBV7-3 to TRBJ2-1; 10 bases map to TRBD2. V lost 0 bases to trimming and J lost 4 bases; unmatched junction nucleotides: 27. The CDR3 is made up of 24 amino acids. From germline, CDR1 is SGHTA and CDR2 FQGTGA. In DNA, the CDR3 is TGTGCCAGCAGCTTAACGATCAGAAGGCTAGCGGGAGAACCCCTCTCTCATTTTTACAATGAGCAGTTCTTC. Protein product: CASSLTIRRLAGEPLSHFYNEQFF.

This rearrangement joins TRBV5-6 to TRBJ2-5, with 7 nucleotides matching TRBD1. The length of the CDR3 is 15 residues. Looked up from germline, CDR1 is SGHDT and CDR2 is YYEEEE. Trimming at V came to 3 bases and at J to 1 base, leaving 6 bases not matched to a gene. CDR3 loop: CASSSAGGRQETQYF. In DNA, the CDR3 is TGTGCCAGCAGCTCCGCAGGGGGTCGCCAAGAGACCCAGTACTTC.

The CDR3 protein is CSARDHYEQYF. CDR3 in DNA: TGCAGTGCTAGAGATCACTACGAGCAGTACTTC. The rearrangement joins TRBV20-1 to TRBJ2-7; no firm D call. Per the germline V gene, CDR1 is DFQATT and CDR2 is SNEGSKA (reference sequence). Trimming took off 0 bases at V and 3 bases at J, with 3 bases between the two ends. CDR3 length: 11 amino acids.

In this sample, this clone turned up once. The chain has TRBV5-6 and TRBJ2-7, with D possibly being TRBD2 (7 bases). V lost 1 base, J lost 3 bases, and 11 bases lay in between. The CDR3 runs 14 residues. In germline, CDR1 is SGHDT, CDR2 YYEEEE. The CDR3 sequence is CASSLRGGRYEQYF. The CDR3 DNA sequence: TGTGCCAGCAGCTTGAGGGGGGGTCGCTACGAGCAGTACTTC. Based on the CDR3 plus reference TRBV5-6 and TRBJ2-7, the full variable domain is DAGVTQSPTHLIKTRGQQVTLRCSPKSGHDTVSWYQQALGQGPQFIFQYYEEEERQRGNFPDRFSGHQFPNYSSELNVNALLLGDSALYLCASSLRGGRYEQYFGPGTRLTVT.

Here the CDR3 reads CASSVELAGERQYF. The CDR3 nucleotides read TGTGCCAGCAGCGTAGAACTAGCGGGAGAACGGCAGTACTTC. The genes are TRBV9 and TRBJ2-7; 11 nucleotides match TRBD2. CDR1 is SGDLS and CDR2 is YYNGEE in the germline V gene. Trimming cost V 0 bases and J 9 bases; bases outside gene matches: 5. The CDR3 sequence is 14 residues long.